Presented here are 20 T cell receptor beta chains from one specimen sequenced in a study of blood T cell repertoires in COVID-19. Profiling relied on immunoSEQ multiplex PCR, and the TCRdb table lists in-frame clones only, not all of them. This table holds about 270,000 clones, 85% found once. Source material: peripheral blood. These receptors were obtained from a human donor in a cohort sampled during active COVID-19.

The V gene is TRBV20-1, the J gene TRBJ2-5; no clear D. This CDR3 is built from 11 residues. The germline gives CDR1 DFQATT, CDR2 SNEGSKA (reference sequence). Trimming pared 3 bases from V and 1 base from J, leaving 3 bases between. The CDR3 region has the DNA TGCAGTGCTAGCAGCCAAGAGACCCAGTACTTC. Translated: CSASSQETQYF.

The chain employs TRBV19 and TRBJ2-3, with TRBD2 matching 10 bases. The CDR3 length is 14 residues. With V trimmed by 4 bases and J by 5 bases, 3 bases remained unmatched. CDR1 is LNHDA, CDR2 SQIVND, per germline (reference sequence). CDR3 bases: TGTGCCAGTAGTACTCGACTAGCGGGAGATACGCAGTATTTT. Protein sequence: CASSTRLAGDTQYF.

The chain joins TRBV18 to TRBJ1-5; 9 nucleotides match TRBD1. The CDR3 consists of 12 residues. V lost 5 bases to trimming and J lost 11 bases; unmatched junction nucleotides: 4. Germline CDR1 reads KGHSH; CDR2 reads LQKENI. DNA of the CDR3: TGTGCCAGCTCAGGGGACAGGGACACCCAGCATTTT. Translation gives CASSGDRDTQHF.

The V and J genes are TRBV28 and TRBJ1-2; D is possibly TRBD1 (6 bases). Trimming took off 4 bases at V and 5 bases at J, with 20 bases between the two ends. The CDR3 runs 16 residues. CDR1 is MDHEN, CDR2 SYDVKM, per germline. The CDR3 spells CASSSLSNTGKYGYTF. The CDR3 DNA follows: TGTGCCAGCAGTTCACTCTCTAATACAGGGAAGTATGGCTACACCTTC.

CDR3 nucleotide sequence: TGTGCCAGCAGCTTAAAGGTTGAGACAGGTACTTTCTTT. Its protein product is CASSLKVETGTFF. J is TRBJ1-1 and V is TRBV7-2, with D perhaps matching TRBD1 (6 bases). There are 13 residues in the CDR3. The V gene's germline CDR1 is SGHTA and CDR2 FQGNSA. V lost 2 bases, J lost 12 bases, and 16 bases lay in between.

This chain's CDR3 is CASSQAASRNEQFF. CDR3 in DNA: TGCGCCAGCAGCCAGGCTGCTAGTAGGAATGAGCAGTTCTTC. This chain joins TRBV4-1 and TRBJ2-1, with D unresolved. The CDR3 covers 14 residues. V was trimmed by 3 bases and J by 7 bases, leaving 13 bases between them. CDR1 is MGHRA and CDR2 is YSYEKL in the germline V gene.

This clone was recorded once. J is TRBJ2-2 and V is TRBV30, with TRBD2 matching 11 bases. There are 17 residues in the CDR3. Germline loops: CDR1 GTSNPN, CDR2 SVGIG (reference sequence). The V and J ends lost 3 bases and 8 bases, in that order; junction bases with no gene match: 14. CDR3 nucleotide sequence: TGTGCCTGGAGACTAGCGGGAGCCCCCCTTATTCCTGGGGAGCTGTTTTTT. It is translated as CAWRLAGAPLIPGELFF.

This clone was picked up a small number of times. This rearrangement joins TRBV6-5 to TRBJ1-5; TRBD1 might be the D (6 bases). Germline values: CDR1 MNHEY, CDR2 SVGAGI. This CDR3 comprises 14 residues. With 6 bases removed from V and 3 bases from J, the gap between germline ends came to 12 bases. Written as DNA, the CDR3 is TGTGCCAGCAGCCTACAGGGTTCCAATCAGCCCCAGCATTTT. This encodes CASSLQGSNQPQHF.

The chain is built from TRBV14 and TRBJ2-3; the match to TRBD1 covers 8 bases. The CDR3 is made up of 13 amino acids. Germline V gene sequence: CDR1 SGHDN, CDR2 FVKESK. CDR3 residues: CARRTGSTDTQYF. The CDR3 DNA reads as TGTGCGAGACGGACAGGGAGCACAGATACGCAGTATTTT.

The genes are TRBV7-8 and TRBJ2-5; D unresolved. Germline V gene sequence: CDR1 SGHVS, CDR2 FQNEAQ. The CDR3 is 13 amino acids. The V and J ends lost 6 bases and 2 bases respectively, with 10 bases between them. CDR3 DNA sequence: TGTGCCAGCAGTCGATTACAACAAGAGACCCAGTACTTC. This translates into CASSRLQQETQYF.

This sequence joins TRBV14 and TRBJ2-3; 11 bases line up with TRBD2. V was pared by 1 base and J by 3 bases, with 9 bases of the junction left unmatched. The CDR3 loop spans 18 amino acids. Per germline, CDR1 SGHDN and CDR2 FVKESK. The CDR3 nucleotides are TGTGCCAGCAGCCAAGGGTCCCTAGCGGGAGGTGGAACAGATACGCAGTATTTT. It specifies CASSQGSLAGGGTDTQYF.

The rearrangement joins TRBV27 to TRBJ2-3, with D perhaps TRBD2 (6 bases). CDR3 length equals 16 residues. V was shortened by 6 bases and J by 1 base, with 17 bases between the two germline ends. From germline, CDR1 is MNHEY and CDR2 SMNVEV (reference sequence). CDR3 coding DNA: TGTGCCAGCAGCCGCTATGCGGGGCAGGGCACAGATACGCAGTATTTT. This codes for CASSRYAGQGTDTQYF.

This chain joins TRBV5-6 and TRBJ1-1, with D perhaps matching TRBD1 (6 bases). The V end was cut by 4 bases, the J end by 1 base, with 14 bases between. Germline CDR1 and CDR2: SGHDT and YYEEEE. The CDR3 contains 15 residues. The CDR3 reads CASSPLGGANTEAFF. In DNA form, the CDR3 reads TGTGCCAGCAGCCCCCTCGGGGGGGCGAACACTGAAGCTTTCTTT.

CDR3 nucleotides: TGCGCCAGCAGCCCGGAGGCAGGGGCTAGGTATGGCTACACCTTC. Translating gives CASSPEAGARYGYTF. This chain joins TRBV4-1 and TRBJ1-2, with a tentative D call TRBD1 (6 bases). V was pared by 4 bases and J by 5 bases, with 17 bases between. Per the germline V gene, CDR1 is MGHRA and CDR2 is YSYEKL. The CDR3 spans 15 residues.

This clone was seen once. V and J are TRBV5-1 and TRBJ2-5, with TRBD1 as a possible D gene (6 bases). Germline CDR1 reads SGHRS; CDR2 reads YFSETQ. The CDR3 loop spans 15 amino acids. Deletions cut 3 bases from V and 5 bases from J, with 17 bases between. CDR3 DNA: TGCGCCAGCAGCTCACGCCGACCAAGGGGGGAGACCCAGTACTTC. Amino acids: CASSSRRPRGETQYF.

This sequence joins TRBV15 and TRBJ2-2, with 8 positions matching TRBD2. CDR1 and CDR2 (germline): LNHNV, YYDKDF (reference sequence). This CDR3 is built from 16 residues. The junction had 5 bases not matched to a gene; V was cut back by 0 bases and J by 5 bases. This chain's CDR3 is CATSRDPREGTGELFF. CDR3 nucleotides: TGTGCCACCAGCAGAGATCCCCGGGAGGGAACCGGGGAGCTGTTTTTT.

The V and J genes are TRBV27 and TRBJ2-1; 10 nucleotides agree with TRBD2. Germline V CDR1 and CDR2: MNHEY, SMNVEV (reference sequence). V dropped 3 bases and J dropped 9; count of bases not matched to a gene: 2. CDR3 length: 13 residues. In DNA form, the CDR3 reads TGTGCCAGCAGTTTCGGACTAGCGGTTGAGCAGTTCTTC. Protein sequence: CASSFGLAVEQFF.

The rearrangement links TRBV19 to TRBJ2-5; 11 bases align to TRBD1. The CDR3 spans 15 residues. The germline V gene encodes CDR1 LNHDA and CDR2 SQIVND (reference sequence). V dropped 6 bases and J dropped 4; count of bases not matched to a gene: 7. The CDR3 spells CASRGDRGWRETQYF. The CDR3 bases are TGTGCCAGTAGGGGGGACAGGGGGTGGCGAGAGACCCAGTACTTC. Full variable domain (outside the CDR3, taken from reference TRBV19 and TRBJ2-5): DGGITQSPKYLFRKEGQNVTLSCEQNLNHDAMYWYRQDPGQGLRLIYYSQIVNDFQKGDIAEGYSVSREKKESFPLTVTSAQKNPTAFYLCASRGDRGWRETQYFGPGTRLLVL.

The rearrangement links TRBV3-1 (or the pseudogene TRBV3-2) to TRBJ1-1; 8 positions agree with TRBD1. Germline lookup yields CDR1 LGHDT and CDR2 YNNKEL (reference sequence). Trimming removed 8 bases from V and 4 bases from J; junction bases left unmatched: 3. The CDR3 runs 12 residues. The CDR3 region has the DNA TGTGCCAGCTGCACAGGGGGCACTGAAGCTTTCTTT. This encodes CASCTGGTEAFF.

The J gene is TRBJ2-1, the V gene TRBV5-4, with a weak D call TRBD2 (6 bases). Trimming shortened V by 0 bases and J by 0 bases, and 10 bases separated the two germline ends. The CDR3 loop spans 16 amino acids. Germline CDR1 is SGHNT and CDR2 is YYREEE (reference sequence). The CDR3 is CASSLEAGSSYNEQFF. The CDR3 nucleotides are TGTGCCAGCAGCTTGGAGGCGGGGAGCTCCTACAATGAGCAGTTCTTC.